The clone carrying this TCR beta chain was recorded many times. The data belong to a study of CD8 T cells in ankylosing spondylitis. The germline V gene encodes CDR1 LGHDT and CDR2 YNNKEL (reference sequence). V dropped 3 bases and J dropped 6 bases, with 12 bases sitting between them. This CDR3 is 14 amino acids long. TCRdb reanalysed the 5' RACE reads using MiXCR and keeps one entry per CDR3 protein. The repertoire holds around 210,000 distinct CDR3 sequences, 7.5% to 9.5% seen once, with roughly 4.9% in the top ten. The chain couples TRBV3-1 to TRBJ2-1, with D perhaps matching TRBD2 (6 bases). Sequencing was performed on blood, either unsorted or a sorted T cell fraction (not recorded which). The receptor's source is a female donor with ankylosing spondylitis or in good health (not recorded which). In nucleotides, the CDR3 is TGTGCCAGCAGCCATGGGACTGGGACCAATGAGCAGTTCTTC. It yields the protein CASSHGTGTNEQFF.